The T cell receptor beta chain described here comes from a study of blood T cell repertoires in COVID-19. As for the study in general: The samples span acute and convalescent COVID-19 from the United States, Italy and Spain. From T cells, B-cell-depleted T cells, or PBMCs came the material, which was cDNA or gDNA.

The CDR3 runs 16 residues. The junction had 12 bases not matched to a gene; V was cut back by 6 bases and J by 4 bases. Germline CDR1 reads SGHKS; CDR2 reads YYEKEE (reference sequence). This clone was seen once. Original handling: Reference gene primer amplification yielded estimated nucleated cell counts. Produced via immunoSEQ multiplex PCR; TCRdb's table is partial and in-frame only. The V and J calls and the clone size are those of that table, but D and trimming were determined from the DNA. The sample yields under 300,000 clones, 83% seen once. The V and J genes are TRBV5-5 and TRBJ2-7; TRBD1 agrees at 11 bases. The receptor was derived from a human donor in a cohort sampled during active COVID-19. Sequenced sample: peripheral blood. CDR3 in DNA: TGTGCCAGCATCCTACTACCGGGACAGGGGGGATACGAGCAGTACTTC. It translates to CASILLPGQGGYEQYF. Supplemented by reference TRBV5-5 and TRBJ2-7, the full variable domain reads DAGVTQSPTHLIKTRGQQVTLRCSPISGHKSVSWYQQVLGQGPQFIFQYYEKEERGRGNFPDRFSARQFPNYSSELNVNALLLGDSALYLCASILLPGQGGYEQYFGPGTRLTVT.